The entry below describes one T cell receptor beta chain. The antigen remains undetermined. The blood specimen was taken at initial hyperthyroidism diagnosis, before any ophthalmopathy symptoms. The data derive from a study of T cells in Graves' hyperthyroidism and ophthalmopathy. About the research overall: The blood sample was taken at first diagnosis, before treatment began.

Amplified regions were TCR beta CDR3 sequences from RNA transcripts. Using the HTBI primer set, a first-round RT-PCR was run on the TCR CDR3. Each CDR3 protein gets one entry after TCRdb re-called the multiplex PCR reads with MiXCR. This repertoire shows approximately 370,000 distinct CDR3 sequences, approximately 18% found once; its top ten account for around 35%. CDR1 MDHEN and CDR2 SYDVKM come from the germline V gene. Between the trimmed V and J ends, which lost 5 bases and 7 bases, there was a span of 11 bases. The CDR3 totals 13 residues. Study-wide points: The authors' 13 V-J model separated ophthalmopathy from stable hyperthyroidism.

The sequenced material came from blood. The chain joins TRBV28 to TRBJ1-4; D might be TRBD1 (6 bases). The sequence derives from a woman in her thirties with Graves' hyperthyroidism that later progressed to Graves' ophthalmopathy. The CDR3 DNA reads TGTGCCAGCAGTCTCGCAGGGGCTGAAAAACTGTTTTTT. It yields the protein CASSLAGAEKLFF.